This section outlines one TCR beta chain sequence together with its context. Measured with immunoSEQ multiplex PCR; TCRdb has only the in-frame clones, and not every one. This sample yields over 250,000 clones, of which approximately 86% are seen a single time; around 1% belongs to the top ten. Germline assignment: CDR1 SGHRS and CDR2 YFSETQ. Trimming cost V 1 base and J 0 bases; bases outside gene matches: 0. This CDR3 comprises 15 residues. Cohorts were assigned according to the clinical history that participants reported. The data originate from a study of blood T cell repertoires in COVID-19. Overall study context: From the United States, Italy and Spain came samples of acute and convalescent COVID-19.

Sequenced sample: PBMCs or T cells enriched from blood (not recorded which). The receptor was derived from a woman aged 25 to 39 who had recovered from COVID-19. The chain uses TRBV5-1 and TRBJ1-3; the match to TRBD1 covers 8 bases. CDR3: CASSLTGGSGNTIYF. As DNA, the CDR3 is TGCGCCAGCAGCTTGACAGGGGGCTCTGGAAACACCATATATTTT.